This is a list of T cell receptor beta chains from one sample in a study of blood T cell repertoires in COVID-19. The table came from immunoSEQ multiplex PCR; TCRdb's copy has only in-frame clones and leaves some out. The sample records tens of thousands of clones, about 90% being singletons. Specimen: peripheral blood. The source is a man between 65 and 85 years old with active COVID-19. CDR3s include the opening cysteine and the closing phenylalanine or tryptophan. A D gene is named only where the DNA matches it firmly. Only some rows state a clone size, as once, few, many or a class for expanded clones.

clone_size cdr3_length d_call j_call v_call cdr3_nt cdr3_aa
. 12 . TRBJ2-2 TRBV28 TGTGCCAGCGGAGAGAACACCGGGGAGCTGTTTTTT CASGENTGELFF
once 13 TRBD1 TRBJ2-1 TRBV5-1 TGCGCCAGCAGCCCTCGACAGGGGATGGGACAGTTCTTC CASSPRQGMGQFF
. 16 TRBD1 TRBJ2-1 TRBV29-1 TGCAGCGTTGACGGGCAGGGGGTTAGCTCCTACAATGAGCAGTTCTTC CSVDGQGVSSYNEQFF
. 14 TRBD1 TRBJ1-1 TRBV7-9 TGTGCCAGCAGCTTGGGACAGGGTCAGACTGAAGCTTTCTTT CASSLGQGQTEAFF
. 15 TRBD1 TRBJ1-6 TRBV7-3 TGTGCCAGCAGCCTCCAACCGGGACAGGGATTACCCCTCCACTTT CASSLQPGQGLPLHF
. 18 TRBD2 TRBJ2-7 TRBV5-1 TGCGCCAGCAGCTTGAAGGACAGGGCTGCCAGCGGGAGGGCCCCCTCCTATTTC CASSLKDRAASGRAPSYF
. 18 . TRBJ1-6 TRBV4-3 TGCGCCAGCAGCCAAGAGGGAGGGAGGGGCGCCTATAATTCACCCCTCCACTTT CASSQEGGRGAYNSPLHF
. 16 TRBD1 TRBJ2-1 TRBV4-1 TGCGCCAGCAGCCAAGATCCAAGGGACAGGGGCTATGAGCAGTTCTTC CASSQDPRDRGYEQFF
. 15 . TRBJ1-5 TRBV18 TGTGCCAGCTCACCAGGGGGGGGAAGCAATCAGCCCCAGCATTTT CASSPGGGSNQPQHF
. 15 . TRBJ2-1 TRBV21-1 TGTGCCAGCAGCAACGCTCAGCGGTCTCCCAATGAGCAGTTCTTC CASSNAQRSPNEQFF
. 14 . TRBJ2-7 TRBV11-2 TGTGCCAGCAGCCCCGGACAGAGGGCCTACGAGCAGTACTTC CASSPGQRAYEQYF
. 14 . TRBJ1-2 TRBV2 TGTGCCAGCAGGGACAGAGCCACTAACTATGGCTACACCTTC CASRDRATNYGYTF
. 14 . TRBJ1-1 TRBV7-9 TGTGCCAGCAGCTTCCTCGGGCGAGGACAGGAAGCTTTCTTT CASSFLGRGQEAFF
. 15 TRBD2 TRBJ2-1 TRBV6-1 TGTGCCAGCAGTGAGACTAGCGGGACCCTTAATGAGCAGTTCTTC CASSETSGTLNEQFF
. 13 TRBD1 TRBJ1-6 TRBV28 TGTGCCAGCGGTCACAGGGGAGGTTCACCCCTCCACTTT CASGHRGGSPLHF
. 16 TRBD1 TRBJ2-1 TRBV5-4 TGTGCCAGCAGCTCAGGGACAGGGAGGACCTACAATGAGCAGTTCTTC CASSSGTGRTYNEQFF
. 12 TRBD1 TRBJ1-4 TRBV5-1 TGCGCCAGCCGACAGGGATCCCATGAGATGTTTTTT CASRQGSHEMFF
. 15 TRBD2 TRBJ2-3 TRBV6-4 TGTGCCAGCAGTGATGGAGCGGGGGGGCAAGATACGCAGTATTTT CASSDGAGGQDTQYF
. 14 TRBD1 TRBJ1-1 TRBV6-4 TGTGCCAGCAGTGACCCCCGACAGGGAGGACGGGCTTTCTTT CASSDPRQGGRAFF
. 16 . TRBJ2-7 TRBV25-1 TGTGCCAGCAGTCGCGGCGGAGGGCTTACCTCCTACGAGCAGTACTTC CASSRGGGLTSYEQYF